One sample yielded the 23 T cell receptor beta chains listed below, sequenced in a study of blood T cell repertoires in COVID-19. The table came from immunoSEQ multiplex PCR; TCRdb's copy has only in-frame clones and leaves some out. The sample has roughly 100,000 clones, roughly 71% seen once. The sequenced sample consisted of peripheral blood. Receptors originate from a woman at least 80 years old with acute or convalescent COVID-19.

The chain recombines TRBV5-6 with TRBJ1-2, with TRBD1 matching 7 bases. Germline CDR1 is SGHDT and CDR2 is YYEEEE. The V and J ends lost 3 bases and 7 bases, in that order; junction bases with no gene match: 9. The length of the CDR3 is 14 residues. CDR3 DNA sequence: TGTGCCAGCAGCTACGGGACAGTAATTTTTGGCTACACCTTC. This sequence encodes CASSYGTVIFGYTF.

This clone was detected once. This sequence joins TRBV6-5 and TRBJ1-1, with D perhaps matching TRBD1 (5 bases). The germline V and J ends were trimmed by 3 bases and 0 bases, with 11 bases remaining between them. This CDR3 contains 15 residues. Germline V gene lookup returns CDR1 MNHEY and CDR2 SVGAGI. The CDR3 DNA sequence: TGTGCCAGCAGTTATGGCGGGGCCTTGAACACTGAAGCTTTCTTT. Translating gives CASSYGGALNTEAFF.

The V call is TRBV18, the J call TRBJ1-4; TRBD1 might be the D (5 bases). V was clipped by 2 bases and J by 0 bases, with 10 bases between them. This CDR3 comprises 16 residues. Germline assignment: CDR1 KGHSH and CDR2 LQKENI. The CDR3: CASSPFGDSTNEKLFF. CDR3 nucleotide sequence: TGTGCCAGCTCACCATTTGGGGACTCAACTAATGAAAAACTGTTTTTT.

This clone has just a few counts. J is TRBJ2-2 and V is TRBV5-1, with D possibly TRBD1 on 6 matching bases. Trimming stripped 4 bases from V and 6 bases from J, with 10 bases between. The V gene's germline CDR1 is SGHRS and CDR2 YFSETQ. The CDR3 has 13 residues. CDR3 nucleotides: TGCGCCAGCAGCCGGCAGGGGCCCGGGGAGCTGTTTTTT. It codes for CASSRQGPGELFF.

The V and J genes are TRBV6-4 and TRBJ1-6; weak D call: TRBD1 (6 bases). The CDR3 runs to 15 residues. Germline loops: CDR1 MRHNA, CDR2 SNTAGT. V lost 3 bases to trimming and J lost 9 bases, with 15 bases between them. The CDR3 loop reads CASSDQGARGSPLHF. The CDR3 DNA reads TGTGCCAGCAGTGATCAAGGGGCCAGGGGTTCACCCCTCCACTTT.

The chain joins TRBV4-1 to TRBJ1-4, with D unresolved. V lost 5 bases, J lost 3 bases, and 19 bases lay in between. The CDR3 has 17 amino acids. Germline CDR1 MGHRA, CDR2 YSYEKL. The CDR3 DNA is TGCGCCAGCAGCTCCCAAAGAGGGCGCGGGGCTAATGAAAAACTGTTTTTT. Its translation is CASSSQRGRGANEKLFF.

The CDR3 loop reads CASSKATGVTGELFF. The DNA for the CDR3 is TGTGCCAGCAGCAAAGCCACGGGAGTCACCGGGGAGCTGTTTTTT. The chain combines TRBV7-9 with TRBJ2-2, with D possibly matching TRBD2 (6 bases). V was trimmed by 5 bases and J by 4 bases, leaving 14 bases between them. The CDR3 is 15 residues long. CDR1 and CDR2 (germline): SEHNR, FQNEAQ (reference sequence).

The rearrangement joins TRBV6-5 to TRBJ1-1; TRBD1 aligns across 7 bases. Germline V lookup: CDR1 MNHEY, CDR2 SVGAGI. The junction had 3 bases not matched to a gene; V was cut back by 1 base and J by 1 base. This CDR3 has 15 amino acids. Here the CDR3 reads CASSYFGQANTEAFF. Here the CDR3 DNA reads TGTGCCAGCAGTTACTTTGGACAGGCGAACACTGAAGCTTTCTTT.

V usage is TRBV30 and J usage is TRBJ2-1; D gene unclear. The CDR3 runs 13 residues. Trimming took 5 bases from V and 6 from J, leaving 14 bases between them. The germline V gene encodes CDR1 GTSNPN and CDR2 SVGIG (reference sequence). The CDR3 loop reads CAWGQGVPNEQFF. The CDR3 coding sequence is TGTGCCTGGGGGCAAGGAGTGCCCAATGAGCAGTTCTTC.

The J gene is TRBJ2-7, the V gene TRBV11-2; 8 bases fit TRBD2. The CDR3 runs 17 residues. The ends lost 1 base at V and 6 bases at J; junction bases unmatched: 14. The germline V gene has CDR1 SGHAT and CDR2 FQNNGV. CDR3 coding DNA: TGTGCCAGCAGCTTAGTTCCCGCGGGCCGGGAGGGCCGCGAGCAGTACTTC. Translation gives CASSLVPAGREGREQYF.

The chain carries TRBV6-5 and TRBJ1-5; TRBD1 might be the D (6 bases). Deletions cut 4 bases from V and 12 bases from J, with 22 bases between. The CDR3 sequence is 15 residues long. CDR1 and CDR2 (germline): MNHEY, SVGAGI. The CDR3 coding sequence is TGTGCCAGCAGTTTGTCTTTTGAGGCCGGGACAATCCAGCATTTT. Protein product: CASSLSFEAGTIQHF.

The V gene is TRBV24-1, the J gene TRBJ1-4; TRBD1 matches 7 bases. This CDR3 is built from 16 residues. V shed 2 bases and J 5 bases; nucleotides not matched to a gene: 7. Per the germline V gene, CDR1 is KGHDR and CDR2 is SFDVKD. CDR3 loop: CATSDYTGTENEKLFF. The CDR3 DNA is TGTGCCACCAGTGATTATACCGGGACAGAGAATGAAAAACTGTTTTTT.

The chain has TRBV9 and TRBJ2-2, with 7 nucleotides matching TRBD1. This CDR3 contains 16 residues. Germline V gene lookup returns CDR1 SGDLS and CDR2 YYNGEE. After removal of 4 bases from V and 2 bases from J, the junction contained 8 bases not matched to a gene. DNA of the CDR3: TGTGCCAGCAGCTCTACCGGGACAGTTAACACCGGGGAGCTGTTTTTT. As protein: CASSSTGTVNTGELFF. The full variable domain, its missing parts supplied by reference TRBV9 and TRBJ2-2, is DSGVTQTPKHLITATGQRVTLRCSPRSGDLSVYWYQQSLDQGLQFLIQYYNGEERAKGNILERFSAQQFPDLHSELNLSSLELGDSALYFCASSSTGTVNTGELFFGEGSRLTVL.

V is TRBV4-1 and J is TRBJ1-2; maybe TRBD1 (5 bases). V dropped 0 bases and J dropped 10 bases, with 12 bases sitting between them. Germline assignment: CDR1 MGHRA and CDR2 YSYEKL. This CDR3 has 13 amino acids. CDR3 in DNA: TGCGCCAGCAGCCAAGAGCCACGACAGCCCTACACCTTC. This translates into CASSQEPRQPYTF.

Written as DNA, the CDR3 is TGTGCCAGCAGTTTAAGAAAGGGTCGGGGGAGGAACTATGGCTACACCTTC. Translation gives CASSLRKGRGRNYGYTF. The chain joins TRBV28 to TRBJ1-2, with a possible D match to TRBD1 (5 bases). CDR1 MDHEN and CDR2 SYDVKM come from the germline V gene. With 2 bases removed from V and 2 bases from J, the gap between germline ends came to 18 bases. The CDR3 has 17 amino acids.

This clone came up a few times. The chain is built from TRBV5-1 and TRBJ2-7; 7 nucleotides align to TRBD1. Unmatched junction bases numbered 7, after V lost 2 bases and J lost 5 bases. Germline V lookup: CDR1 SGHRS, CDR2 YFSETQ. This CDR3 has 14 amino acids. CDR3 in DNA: TGCGCCAGCAGCTTCGGACAGGTCCGGGACGAGCAGTACTTC. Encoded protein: CASSFGQVRDEQYF. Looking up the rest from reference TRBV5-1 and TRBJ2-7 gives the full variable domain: KAGVTQTPRYLIKTRGQQVTLSCSPISGHRSVSWYQQTPGQGLQFLFEYFSETQRNKGNFPGRFSGRQFSNSRSEMNVSTLELGDSALYLCASSFGQVRDEQYFGPGTRLTVT.

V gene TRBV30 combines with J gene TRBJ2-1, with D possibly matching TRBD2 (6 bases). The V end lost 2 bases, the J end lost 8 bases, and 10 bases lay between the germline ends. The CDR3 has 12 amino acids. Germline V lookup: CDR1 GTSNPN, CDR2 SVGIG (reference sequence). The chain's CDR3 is CAWSRRGYEQFF. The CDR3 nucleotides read TGTGCCTGGAGTAGGAGGGGCTATGAGCAGTTCTTC.

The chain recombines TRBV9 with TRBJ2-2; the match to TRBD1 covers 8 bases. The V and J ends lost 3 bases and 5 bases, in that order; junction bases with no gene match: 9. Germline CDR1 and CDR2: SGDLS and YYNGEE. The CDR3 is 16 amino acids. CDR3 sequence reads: CASSDRGQGRTGELFF. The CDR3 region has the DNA TGTGCCAGCAGCGACCGAGGACAGGGAAGGACCGGGGAGCTGTTTTTT.

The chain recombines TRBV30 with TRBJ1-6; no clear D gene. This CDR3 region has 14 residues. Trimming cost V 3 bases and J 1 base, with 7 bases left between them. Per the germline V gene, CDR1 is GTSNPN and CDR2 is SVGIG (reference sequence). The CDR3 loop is CAWRQMSYNSPLHF. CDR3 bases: TGTGCCTGGAGGCAGATGTCCTATAATTCACCCCTCCACTTT. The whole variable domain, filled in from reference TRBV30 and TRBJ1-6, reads SQTIHQWPATLVQPVGSPLSLECTVEGTSNPNLYWYRQAAGRGLQLLFYSVGIGQISSEVPQNLSASRPQDRQFILSSKKLLLSDSGFYLCAWRQMSYNSPLHFGNGTRLTVT.

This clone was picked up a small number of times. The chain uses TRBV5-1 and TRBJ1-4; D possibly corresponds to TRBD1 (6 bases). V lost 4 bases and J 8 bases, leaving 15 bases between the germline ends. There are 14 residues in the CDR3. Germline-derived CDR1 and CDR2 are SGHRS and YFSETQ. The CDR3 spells CASSGGQPGEKLFF. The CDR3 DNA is TGCGCCAGCAGCGGAGGACAGCCGGGGGAAAAACTGTTTTTT.

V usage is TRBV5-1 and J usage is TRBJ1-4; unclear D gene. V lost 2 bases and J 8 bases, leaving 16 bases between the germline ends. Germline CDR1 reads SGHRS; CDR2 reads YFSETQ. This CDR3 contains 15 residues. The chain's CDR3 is CASSFNHRGSEKLFF. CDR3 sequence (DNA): TGCGCCAGCAGCTTTAATCACCGGGGAAGCGAAAAACTGTTTTTT.

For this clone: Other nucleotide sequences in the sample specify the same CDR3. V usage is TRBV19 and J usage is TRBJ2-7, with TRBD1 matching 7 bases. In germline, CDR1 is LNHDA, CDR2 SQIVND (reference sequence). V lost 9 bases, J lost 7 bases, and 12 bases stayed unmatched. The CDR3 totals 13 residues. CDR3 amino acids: CASSGTAWREQYF. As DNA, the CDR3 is TGTGCCAGCTCCGGGACAGCGTGGCGTGAGCAGTACTTC.

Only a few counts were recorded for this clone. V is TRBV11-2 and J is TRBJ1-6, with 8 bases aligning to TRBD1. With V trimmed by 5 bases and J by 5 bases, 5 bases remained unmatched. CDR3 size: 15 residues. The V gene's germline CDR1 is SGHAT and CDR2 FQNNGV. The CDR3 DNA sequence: TGTGCCAGCAGCGCCCGACAGGGGAATAATTCACCCCTCCACTTT. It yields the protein CASSARQGNNSPLHF.